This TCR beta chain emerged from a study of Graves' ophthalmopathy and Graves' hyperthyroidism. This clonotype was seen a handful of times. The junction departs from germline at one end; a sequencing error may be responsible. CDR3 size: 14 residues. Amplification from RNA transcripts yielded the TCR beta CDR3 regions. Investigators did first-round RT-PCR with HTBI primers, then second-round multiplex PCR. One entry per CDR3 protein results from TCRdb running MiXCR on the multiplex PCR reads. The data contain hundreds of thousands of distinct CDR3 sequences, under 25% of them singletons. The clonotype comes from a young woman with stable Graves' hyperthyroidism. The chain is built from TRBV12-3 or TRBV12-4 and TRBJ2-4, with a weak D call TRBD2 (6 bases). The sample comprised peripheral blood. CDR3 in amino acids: CASTRELAKNIKYF. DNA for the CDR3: TGTGCCAGCACTCGGGAGCTAGCCAAAAACATTAAGTACTTC.